Below, 29 T cell receptor beta chains from the same sample are listed, as sequenced in a study of blood T cell repertoires in COVID-19. The assay was immunoSEQ multiplex PCR, and TCRdb's table has in-frame clones only and misses some. The sample lists about 80,000 clones, roughly 88% occurring once. Sequencing was done on a sample of peripheral blood. The source of these receptors is a woman aged 80 or over with acute or convalescent COVID-19.

J is TRBJ2-7 and V is TRBV11-1, with 8 positions matching TRBD1. V shed 5 bases, J shed 5 bases, and the junction held 11 bases outside the gene matches. Germline V gene lookup returns CDR1 SGHAT and CDR2 FQDESV (reference sequence). CDR3 size: 15 residues. CDR3 sequence (DNA): TGTGCCAGCAGCCACAACGGACAGGGATGGAACGAGCAGTACTTC. Amino acid sequence: CASSHNGQGWNEQYF.

This chain uses TRBV13 with TRBJ1-1; TRBD1 might be the D (6 bases). The CDR3 loop spans 15 amino acids. Germline loops: CDR1 PRHDT, CDR2 FYEKMQ (reference sequence). The ends were cut back, 5 bases at V and 0 bases at J, with 13 bases in the middle. The CDR3 region is CASSRPTGLNTEAFF. The CDR3 bases are TGTGCCAGCAGCCGACCGACAGGTTTGAACACTGAAGCTTTCTTT.

The chain has TRBV5-1 and TRBJ1-6; D unresolved. V dropped 0 bases and J dropped 5 bases, with 3 bases sitting between them. This CDR3 has 13 residues. Germline lookup yields CDR1 SGHRS and CDR2 YFSETQ. CDR3 nucleotides: TGCGCCAGCAGCTTGGAGCATAATTCACCCCTCCACTTT. Protein product: CASSLEHNSPLHF.

The chain has TRBV11-2 and TRBJ1-1; no reliable D call. V was pared by 1 base and J by 1 base, with 4 bases between. Germline-derived CDR1 and CDR2 are SGHAT and FQNNGV. The CDR3 is 13 residues long. Written as DNA, the CDR3 is TGTGCCAGCAGCTTAGCCCAGAACACTGAAGCTTTCTTT. Amino acid sequence: CASSLAQNTEAFF.

J is TRBJ2-7 and V is TRBV6-5, with D perhaps matching TRBD2 (5 bases). There are 13 residues in the CDR3. Trimming cost V 7 bases and J 3 bases, with 13 bases left between them. Looked up from germline, CDR1 is MNHEY and CDR2 is SVGAGI. CDR3 sequence reads: CASKGGILYEQYF. The CDR3 coding sequence is TGTGCCAGCAAAGGAGGCATCCTCTACGAGCAGTACTTC.

The chain is built from TRBV18 and TRBJ1-2; 8 positions match TRBD1. Per germline, CDR1 KGHSH and CDR2 LQKENI. The CDR3 consists of 13 residues. Trimming cost V 4 bases and J 3 bases; bases outside gene matches: 1. The CDR3 sequence: CASSLQGDYGYTF. The CDR3 DNA reads as TGTGCCAGCTCACTACAGGGGGACTATGGCTACACCTTC.

Here the CDR3 reads CASSRGTDYEQYF. For the CDR3, the DNA is TGTGCCAGCAGCCGCGGGACAGACTACGAGCAGTACTTC. The J gene is TRBJ2-7, the V gene TRBV12-3 or TRBV12-4; D possibly corresponds to TRBD1 (7 bases). V was trimmed by 6 bases and J by 3 bases, leaving 12 bases between them. This CDR3 spans 13 amino acids.

The chain uses TRBV12-3 or TRBV12-4 and TRBJ1-5; a possible D gene is TRBD1 (5 bases). The CDR3 is 13 amino acids. Between the trimmed V and J ends, which lost 6 bases and 2 bases, there was a span of 8 bases. This chain's CDR3 is CASRPQGNQPQHF. For the CDR3, the DNA is TGTGCCAGCAGACCACAGGGCAATCAGCCCCAGCATTTT.

The J gene is TRBJ1-3, the V gene TRBV7-2; a possible D gene is TRBD1 (6 bases). Germline V gene lookup returns CDR1 SGHTA and CDR2 FQGNSA. The CDR3 sequence is 14 residues long. The V end lost 5 bases, the J end lost 4 bases, and 12 bases lay between the germline ends. The CDR3 spells CASSLGTPGNTIYF. The CDR3 DNA follows: TGTGCCAGCAGCCTCGGGACACCCGGAAACACCATATATTTT.

V usage is TRBV7-9 and J usage is TRBJ2-3, with 8 positions matching TRBD2. V was pared by 1 base and J by 5 bases, with 5 bases of the junction left unmatched. The CDR3 totals 15 residues. The germline V gene encodes CDR1 SEHNR and CDR2 FQNEAQ (reference sequence). CDR3 sequence reads: CASSLVRLAGDTQYF. CDR3 sequence (DNA): TGTGCCAGCAGCTTAGTAAGGCTAGCGGGAGATACGCAGTATTTT.

This chain uses TRBV5-1 with TRBJ2-2, with D tentatively TRBD1 (6 bases). The CDR3 is 15 amino acids. Trimming removed 4 bases from V and 6 bases from J, with 16 bases in between. Looked up from germline, CDR1 is SGHRS and CDR2 is YFSETQ. CDR3 region: CASSEGVAAPGELFF. DNA of the CDR3: TGCGCCAGCAGCGAGGGGGTGGCTGCGCCCGGGGAGCTGTTTTTT.

The chain joins TRBV7-2 to TRBJ1-1; D not certain. The germline V gene has CDR1 SGHTA and CDR2 FQGNSA. The CDR3 runs to 13 residues. Between the trimmed V and J ends, which lost 6 bases and 0 bases, there was a span of 8 bases. CDR3 nucleotides: TGTGCCAGCAGGGGCAGGTTGAACACTGAAGCTTTCTTT. Its translation is CASRGRLNTEAFF.

The chain is built from TRBV7-9 and TRBJ2-4, with unresolved D. The length of the CDR3 is 17 residues. The V gene lost 4 bases and the J gene lost 1 base, with 17 bases spanning the gap. Germline values: CDR1 SEHNR, CDR2 FQNEAQ (reference sequence). The CDR3 loop reads CASSSPMMELAKNIQYF. The CDR3 DNA sequence: TGTGCCAGCAGCTCACCTATGATGGAGCTCGCCAAAAACATTCAGTACTTC.

This clone was seen just once. J is TRBJ2-4 and V is TRBV7-3, with D possibly matching TRBD1 (6 bases). The CDR3 sequence is 14 residues long. CDR1 is SGHTA and CDR2 is FQGTGA in the germline V gene. Trimming removed 2 bases at V and 3 bases at J, with 8 bases between. CDR3 residues: CASSLSGVKNIQYF. Written as DNA, the CDR3 is TGTGCCAGCAGCTTATCAGGGGTCAAAAACATTCAGTACTTC. The whole variable domain, filled in from reference TRBV7-3 and TRBJ2-4, reads GAGVSQTPSNKVTEKGKYVELRCDPISGHTALYWYRQSLGQGPEFLIYFQGTGAADDSGLPNDRFFAVRPEGSVSTLKIQRTERGDSAVYLCASSLSGVKNIQYFGAGTRLSVL.

The chain links TRBV5-1 to TRBJ1-2; a possible D gene is TRBD1 (5 bases). CDR1 is SGHRS and CDR2 is YFSETQ in the germline V gene. V was pared by 4 bases and J by 6 bases, with 16 bases between. This CDR3 contains 14 residues. The CDR3 sequence: CASSEMGGLDGYTF. CDR3 in DNA: TGCGCCAGCAGCGAAATGGGGGGATTGGATGGCTACACCTTC.

The V gene is TRBV30, the J gene TRBJ1-2, with 9 bases fitting TRBD1. Germline lookup yields CDR1 GTSNPN and CDR2 SVGIG (reference sequence). The J segment lost 2 bases and the V segment lost 3 bases, leaving 7 bases of the junction unmatched. CDR3 length equals 15 residues. DNA for the CDR3: TGTGCCTGGAGACCCAGACAGGGGGGGAACTATGGCTACACCTTC. This codes for CAWRPRQGGNYGYTF.

The chain joins TRBV4-2 to TRBJ2-7, with TRBD2 identical over 9 bases. The CDR3 totals 15 residues. CDR1 is LGHNA and CDR2 is YNFKEQ in the germline V gene. V lost 4 bases and J lost 5; bases outside the gene matches: 9. CDR3 amino acids: CASSRTLAGFDEQYF. DNA of the CDR3: TGTGCCAGCAGCCGCACCCTAGCGGGATTCGACGAGCAGTACTTC.

The sample holds one count of this clone. The chain uses TRBV2 and TRBJ1-6, with 9 bases identical to TRBD1. The CDR3 loop spans 13 amino acids. V was clipped by 11 bases and J by 8 bases; unmatched bases: 7. Germline V gives CDR1 SNHLY, CDR2 FYNNEI. CDR3 in amino acids: CAGQGITDSPLHF. The CDR3 nucleotides read TGTGCCGGACAGGGGATTACGGATTCACCCCTCCACTTT.

The chain carries TRBV14 and TRBJ1-6; D remains ambiguous. The CDR3 covers 14 residues. V dropped 1 base and J dropped 6 bases, with 7 bases sitting between them. CDR1 and CDR2 (germline): SGHDN, FVKESK. CDR3 coding DNA: TGTGCCAGCAGCCAAGGACTGTTTAATTCACCCCTCCACTTT. Protein: CASSQGLFNSPLHF.

This chain uses TRBV19 with TRBJ1-5; D is uncertain. Trimming took off 3 bases at V and 0 bases at J, with 6 bases between the two ends. From germline, CDR1 is LNHDA and CDR2 SQIVND (reference sequence). The CDR3 has 14 amino acids. This CDR3 reads CASSIGLSNQPQHF. The CDR3 nucleotides are TGTGCCAGTAGTATCGGACTTAGCAATCAGCCCCAGCATTTT.

The rearrangement uses TRBV6-6 and TRBJ2-7; 14 bases match TRBD2. Germline V gene lookup returns CDR1 MNHNY and CDR2 SVGAGI (reference sequence). This CDR3 has 16 residues. V dropped 0 bases and J dropped 5; count of bases not matched to a gene: 3. Here the CDR3 reads CASSYSTSGGADEQYF. The DNA of the CDR3 is TGTGCCAGCAGTTACTCGACTAGCGGGGGGGCCGACGAGCAGTACTTC.

This clone occurred once. The J gene is TRBJ1-2, the V gene TRBV6-1; 7 bases match TRBD1. Germline trimming cut 3 bases from V and 4 bases from J; bases unmatched to any gene: 2. Per germline, CDR1 MNHNS and CDR2 SASEGT. CDR3 length: 13 amino acids. The CDR3 spells CASSETGLYGYTF. In DNA, the CDR3 is TGTGCCAGCAGTGAGACAGGGCTCTATGGCTACACCTTC.

This rearrangement joins TRBV15 to TRBJ1-5; 9 nucleotides agree with TRBD1. The CDR3 consists of 14 residues. Germline V lookup: CDR1 LNHNV, CDR2 YYDKDF (reference sequence). V dropped 5 bases and J dropped 7; count of bases not matched to a gene: 6. CDR3 DNA sequence: TGTGCCACCAGCGGTGGACAGGGGAGACAGCCCCAGCATTTT. Translation gives CATSGGQGRQPQHF. Full variable domain (missing parts from reference TRBV15 and TRBJ1-5): DAMVIQNPRYQVTQFGKPVTLSCSQTLNHNVMYWYQQKSSQAPKLLFHYYDKDFNNEADTPDNFQSRRPNTSFCFLDIRSPGLGDTAMYLCATSGGQGRQPQHFGDGTRLSIL.

The rearrangement links TRBV3-1 (or the pseudogene TRBV3-2) to TRBJ1-4; 7 bases line up with TRBD1. This CDR3 comprises 14 residues. The J segment lost 8 bases and the V segment lost 4 bases, leaving 7 bases of the junction unmatched. Germline V gives CDR1 LGHDT, CDR2 YNNKEL (reference sequence). This chain's CDR3 is CASSLGRGREKLFF. The CDR3 nucleotides are TGTGCCAGCAGCCTAGGCAGGGGGAGAGAAAAACTGTTTTTT.

V and J are TRBV5-5 and TRBJ2-1; 11 bases align to TRBD2. Trimming at V came to 0 bases and at J to 3 bases, leaving 2 bases not matched to a gene. Looked up from germline, CDR1 is SGHKS and CDR2 is YYEKEE (reference sequence). The CDR3 contains 16 residues. The CDR3 nucleotides read TGTGCCAGCAGCTTGGATGGACTAGCGGGCTACAATGAGCAGTTCTTC. It specifies CASSLDGLAGYNEQFF.

The chain uses TRBV14 and TRBJ1-2; 7 bases match TRBD1. This CDR3 has 14 residues. V lost 1 base, J lost 6 bases, and 5 bases stayed unmatched. Germline CDR1 SGHDN, CDR2 FVKESK. In nucleotides, the CDR3 is TGTGCCAGCAGCCAAGGGAAGGGGGCCCATGGCTACACCTTC. Encoded protein: CASSQGKGAHGYTF.

This rearrangement joins TRBV5-5 to TRBJ1-1; TRBD1 might be the D (6 bases). V dropped 4 bases and J dropped 0 bases, with 10 bases sitting between them. CDR1 and CDR2 (germline): SGHKS, YYEKEE (reference sequence). CDR3 size: 14 residues. CDR3 loop: CASSKGTLNTEAFF. CDR3 nucleotides: TGTGCCAGCAGCAAAGGGACATTGAACACTGAAGCTTTCTTT.

V gene TRBV10-3 combines with J gene TRBJ1-1; D uncertain. The CDR3 sequence is 12 residues long. The germline V gene has CDR1 ENHRY and CDR2 SYGVKD. Trimming pared 6 bases from V and 11 bases from J, leaving 16 bases between. This CDR3 reads CAIRAYNRRAFF. The CDR3 DNA reads TGTGCCATCAGAGCCTATAACCGCCGTGCTTTCTTT.

The gene calls are TRBV2 and TRBJ2-1, with 8 bases identical to TRBD2. The germline CDR1 and CDR2 sequences are SNHLY and FYNNEI. The CDR3 loop spans 17 amino acids. With 7 bases clipped from V and 0 bases from J, the junction kept 11 bases outside the gene matches. The CDR3 loop is CASTQPWSGSSYNEQFF. In DNA form, the CDR3 reads TGTGCCAGCACTCAACCCTGGAGCGGGAGCTCCTACAATGAGCAGTTCTTC.